The 3 T cell receptor beta chains in this list originate from one sample, sequenced in a study of siplizumab effects on memory and regulatory T cells. The repertoire was sequenced with immunoSEQ multiplex PCR; TCRdb's copy has only in-frame clones and lacks some. The table lists 100,000 to 120,000 clones, more than 90% of them singletons. Input material: CD4+ T cells sorted from blood. The receptor set was obtained from a human donor in good health.

The CDR3 DNA is TGCGCCAGCAGCCAAGTTAATCGGATTCAGTACTTC. This gives the protein CASSQVNRIQYF. The chain links TRBV4-1 to TRBJ2-4, with no clear D. CDR1 and CDR2 from the germline V gene are MGHRA and YSYEKL. This CDR3 has 12 amino acids. The V and J ends lost 1 base and 10 bases respectively, with 8 bases between them.

The chain joins TRBV2 to TRBJ2-7, with 10 bases aligning to TRBD1. CDR3 length: 14 amino acids. Germline V lookup: CDR1 SNHLY, CDR2 FYNNEI. V dropped 11 bases and J dropped 5; count of bases not matched to a gene: 12. The CDR3 region has the DNA TGTGCCGGAAACGGCGGGACAGGGGTCCACGAGCAGTACTTC. This codes for CAGNGGTGVHEQYF.

This chain links TRBV6-5 with TRBJ1-3, with a weak D call TRBD1 (5 bases). The ends were cut back, 0 bases at V and 4 bases at J, with 10 bases in the middle. This CDR3 is 15 amino acids long. Germline V gene data show CDR1 as MNHEY and CDR2 as SVGAGI. CDR3 nucleotides: TGTGCCAGCAGTTACTCGAGAGGGGTAGGAAACACCATATATTTT. It is translated as CASSYSRGVGNTIYF.